Following are 2 T cell receptor beta chains from one sample sequenced in a study of radiation and T cells in renal cell carcinoma. Clones were read by immunoSEQ multiplex PCR, and TCRdb kept only the in-frame ones, dropping some. Of around 140,000 clones in the sample, around 90% were seen once. Time point described: baseline pretreatment blood. The treatment is: 15 Gy SBRT to primary tumor, nephrectomy 4 weeks later. The input for sequencing was blood, taken from a patient whose treatment included radiotherapy and nephrectomy. Receptors were obtained from a woman aged 70 to 79 with renal cell carcinoma.

This clone was seen a single time. This chain connects TRBV18 to TRBJ2-7; D uncertain. The V end lost 2 bases, the J end lost 3 bases, and 11 bases lay between the germline ends. CDR3 length: 14 amino acids. Germline assignment: CDR1 KGHSH and CDR2 LQKENI. The CDR3 loop is CASSPSQNYYEQYF. The CDR3 nucleotides are TGTGCCAGCTCACCAAGCCAGAATTACTACGAGCAGTACTTC.

This chain uses TRBV29-1 with TRBJ1-5; D remains unclear. CDR1 is SQVTM, CDR2 ANQGSEA, per germline. The CDR3 spans 12 residues. V lost 5 bases and J 4 bases, leaving 9 bases between the germline ends. This CDR3 reads CSVSQQNQPQHF. DNA of the CDR3: TGCAGCGTTTCCCAGCAGAATCAGCCCCAGCATTTT.